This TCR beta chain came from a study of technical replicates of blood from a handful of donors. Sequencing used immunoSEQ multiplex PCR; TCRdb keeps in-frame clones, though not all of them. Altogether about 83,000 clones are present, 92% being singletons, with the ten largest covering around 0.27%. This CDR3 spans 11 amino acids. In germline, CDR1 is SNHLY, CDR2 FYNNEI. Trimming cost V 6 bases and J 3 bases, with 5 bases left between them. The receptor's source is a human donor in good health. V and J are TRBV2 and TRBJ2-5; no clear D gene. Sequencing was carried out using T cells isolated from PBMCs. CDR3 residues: CASSSEETQYF. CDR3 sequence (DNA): TGTGCCAGCAGCTCGGAAGAGACCCAGTACTTC.